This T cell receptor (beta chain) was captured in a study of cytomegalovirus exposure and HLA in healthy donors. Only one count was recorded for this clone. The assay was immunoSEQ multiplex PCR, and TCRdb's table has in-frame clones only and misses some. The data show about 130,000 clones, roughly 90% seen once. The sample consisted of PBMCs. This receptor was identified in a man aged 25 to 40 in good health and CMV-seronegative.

The chain's CDR3 is CASSQSPGQLYGYTF. The CDR3 DNA reads as TGTGCCAGCAGCCAATCTCCGGGACAGCTCTATGGCTACACCTTC. V and J are TRBV16 and TRBJ1-2, with 7 nucleotides matching TRBD1. The V gene's germline CDR1 is KGHSY and CDR2 FQNENV. The CDR3 length is 15 residues. The trim removed 0 bases at V and 4 bases at J, leaving 5 bases unmatched.